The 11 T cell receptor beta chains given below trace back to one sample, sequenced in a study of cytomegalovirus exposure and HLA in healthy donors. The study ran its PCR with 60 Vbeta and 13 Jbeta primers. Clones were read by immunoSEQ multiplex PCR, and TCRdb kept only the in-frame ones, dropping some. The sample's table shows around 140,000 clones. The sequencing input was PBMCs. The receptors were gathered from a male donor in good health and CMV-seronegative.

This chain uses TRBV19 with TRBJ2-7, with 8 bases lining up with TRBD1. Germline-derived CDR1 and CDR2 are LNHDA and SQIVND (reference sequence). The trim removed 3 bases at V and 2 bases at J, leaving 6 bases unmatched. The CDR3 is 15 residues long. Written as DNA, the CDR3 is TGTGCCAGTAGTATCTACAGGGGGAATACCTACGAGCAGTACTTC. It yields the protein CASSIYRGNTYEQYF.

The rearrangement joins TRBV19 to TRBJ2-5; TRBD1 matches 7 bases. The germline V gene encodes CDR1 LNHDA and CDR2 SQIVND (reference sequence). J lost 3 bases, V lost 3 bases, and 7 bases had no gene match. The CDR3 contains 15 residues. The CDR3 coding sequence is TGTGCCAGTAGTATGGTGTCAGGGGGAAAAGAGACCCAGTACTTC. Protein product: CASSMVSGGKETQYF.

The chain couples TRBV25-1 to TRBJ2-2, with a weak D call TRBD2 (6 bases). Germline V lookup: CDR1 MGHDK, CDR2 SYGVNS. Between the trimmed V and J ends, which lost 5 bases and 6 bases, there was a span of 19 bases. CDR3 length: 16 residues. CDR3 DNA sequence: TGTGCCAGCAGTTTGAATCTGGCAGGGAGGTCCGGGGAGCTGTTTTTT. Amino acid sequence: CASSLNLAGRSGELFF. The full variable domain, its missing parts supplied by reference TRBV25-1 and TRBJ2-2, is EADIYQTPRYLVIGTGKKITLECSQTMGHDKMYWYQQDPGMELHLIHYSYGVNSTEKGDLSSESTVSRIRTEHFPLTLESARPSHTSQYLCASSLNLAGRSGELFFGEGSRLTVL.

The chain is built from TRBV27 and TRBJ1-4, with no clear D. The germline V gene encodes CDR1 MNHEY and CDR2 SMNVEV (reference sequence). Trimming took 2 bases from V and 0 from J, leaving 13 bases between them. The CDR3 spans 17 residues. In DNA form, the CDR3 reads TGTGCCAGCAGTTTAGTGGCGGGTGGGTCAACTAATGAAAAACTGTTTTTT. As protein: CASSLVAGGSTNEKLFF.

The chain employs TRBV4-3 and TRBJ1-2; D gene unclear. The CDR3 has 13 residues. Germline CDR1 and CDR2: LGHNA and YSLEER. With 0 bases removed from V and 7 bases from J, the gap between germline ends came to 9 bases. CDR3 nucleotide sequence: TGCGCCAGCAGCCAAGACGGGGAAGGTGGCTACACCTTC. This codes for CASSQDGEGGYTF.

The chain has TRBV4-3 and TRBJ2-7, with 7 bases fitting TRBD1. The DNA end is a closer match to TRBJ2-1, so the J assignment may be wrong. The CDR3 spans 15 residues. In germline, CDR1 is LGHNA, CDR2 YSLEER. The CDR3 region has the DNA TGCGCCAGCAGCTCGGACAGGATGGTGCACAATGAGCAGTTCTTC. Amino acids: CASSSDRMVHNEQFF.

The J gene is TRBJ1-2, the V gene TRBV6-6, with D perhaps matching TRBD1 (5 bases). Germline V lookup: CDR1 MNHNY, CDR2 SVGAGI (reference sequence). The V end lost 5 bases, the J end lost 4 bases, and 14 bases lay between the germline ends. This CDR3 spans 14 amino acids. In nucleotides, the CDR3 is TGTGCCAGCAGTCCCGGGGGGGGAGGCTATGGCTACACCTTC. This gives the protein CASSPGGGGYGYTF.

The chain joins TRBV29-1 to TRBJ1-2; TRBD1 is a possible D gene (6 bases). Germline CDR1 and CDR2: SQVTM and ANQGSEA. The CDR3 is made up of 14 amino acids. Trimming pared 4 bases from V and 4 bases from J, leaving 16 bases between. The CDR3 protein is CSVVPTGWTYGYTF. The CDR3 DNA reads TGCAGCGTTGTGCCCACAGGGTGGACCTATGGCTACACCTTC.

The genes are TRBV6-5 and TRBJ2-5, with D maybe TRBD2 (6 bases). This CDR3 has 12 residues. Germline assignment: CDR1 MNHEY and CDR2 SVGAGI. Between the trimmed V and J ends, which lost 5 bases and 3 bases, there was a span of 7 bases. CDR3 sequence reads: CASSGRKETQYF. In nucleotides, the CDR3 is TGTGCCAGCAGTGGGAGGAAAGAGACCCAGTACTTC.

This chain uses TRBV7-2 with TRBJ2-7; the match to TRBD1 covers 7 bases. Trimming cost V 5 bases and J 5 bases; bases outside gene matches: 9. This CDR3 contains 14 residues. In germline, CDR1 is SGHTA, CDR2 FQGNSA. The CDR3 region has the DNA TGTGCCAGCAGCCTCAGACAGGGTCCCCACGAGCAGTACTTC. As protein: CASSLRQGPHEQYF.

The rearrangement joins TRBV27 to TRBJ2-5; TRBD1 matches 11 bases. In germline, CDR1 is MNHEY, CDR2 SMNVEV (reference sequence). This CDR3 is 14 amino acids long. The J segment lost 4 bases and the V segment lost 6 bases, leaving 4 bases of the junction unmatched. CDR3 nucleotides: TGTGCCAGCAGCCAGGACAGGGGGCGAGAGACCCAGTACTTC. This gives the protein CASSQDRGRETQYF.